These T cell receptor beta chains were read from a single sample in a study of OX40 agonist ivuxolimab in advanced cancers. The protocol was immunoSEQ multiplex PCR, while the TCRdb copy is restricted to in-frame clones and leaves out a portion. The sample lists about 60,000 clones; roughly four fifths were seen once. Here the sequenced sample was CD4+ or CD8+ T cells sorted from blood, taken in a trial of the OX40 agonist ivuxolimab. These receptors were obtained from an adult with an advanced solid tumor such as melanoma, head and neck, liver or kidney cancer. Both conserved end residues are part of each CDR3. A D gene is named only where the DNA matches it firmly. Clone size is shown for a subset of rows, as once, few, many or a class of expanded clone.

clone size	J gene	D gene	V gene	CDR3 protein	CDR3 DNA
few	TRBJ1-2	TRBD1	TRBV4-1	CASSQGDSQPFYGYTF	TGCGCCAGCAGCCAAGGGGACAGCCAACCCTTCTATGGCTACACCTTC
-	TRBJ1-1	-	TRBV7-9	CASTIPGVRNTEAFF	TGTGCCAGCACCATTCCGGGAGTGCGAAACACTGAAGCTTTCTTT
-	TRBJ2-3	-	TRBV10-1	CASIPGRKHTDTQYF	TGCGCCAGCATCCCGGGGAGAAAACACACAGATACGCAGTATTTT
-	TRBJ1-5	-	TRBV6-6	CASSTRGRGPNQPQHF	TGTGCCAGCAGCACCCGGGGGCGGGGACCAAATCAGCCCCAGCATTTT
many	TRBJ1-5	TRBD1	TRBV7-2	CASSIRQGGQPQHF	TGTGCCAGCAGCATAAGACAGGGGGGGCAGCCCCAGCATTTT
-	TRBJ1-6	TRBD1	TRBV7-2	CASSRDRGNSPLHF	TGTGCCAGCAGCCGGGACAGGGGGAATTCACCCCTCCACTTT
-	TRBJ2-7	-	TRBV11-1	CASSLRAGGEQYF	TGTGCCAGCAGCTTAAGGGCCGGGGGTGAGCAGTACTTC
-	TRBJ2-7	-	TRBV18	CASSPGPTYEQYF	TGTGCCAGCTCACCAGGTCCCACCTACGAGCAGTACTTC
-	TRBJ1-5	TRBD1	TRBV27	CASSPKDRGNQPQHF	TGTGCCAGCAGTCCAAAGGACAGGGGGAATCAGCCCCAGCATTTT
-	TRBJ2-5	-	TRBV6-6	CASSYGQQETQYF	TGTGCCAGCAGTTACGGGCAACAAGAGACCCAGTACTTC
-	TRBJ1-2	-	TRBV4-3	CASSQEPGSTFATF	TGCGCCAGCAGCCAAGAACCAGGGTCCACCTTTGCCACCTTC
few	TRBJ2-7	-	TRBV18	CASSPQTSYEQYF	TGTGCCAGCTCACCTCAGACCTCCTACGAGCAGTACTTC
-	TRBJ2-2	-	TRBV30	CAWKRHANTGELFF	TGTGCCTGGAAAAGACACGCGAACACCGGGGAGCTGTTTTTT
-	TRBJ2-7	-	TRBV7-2	CASRGGGGEQYF	TGTGCCAGCAGAGGAGGGGGGGGCGAGCAGTACTTC
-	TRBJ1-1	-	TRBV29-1	CSVANRGGGNTEAFF	TGCAGCGTTGCCAACCGGGGCGGGGGGAACACTGAAGCTTTCTTT
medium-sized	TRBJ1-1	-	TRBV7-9	CASSPFAGANTESFF	TGTGCCAGCAGCCCCTTTGCAGGGGCGAACACTGAATCTTTCTTT
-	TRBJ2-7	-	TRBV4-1	CASSQDIGEPEQYF	TGCGCCAGCAGCCAAGATATCGGAGAACCTGAGCAGTACTTC
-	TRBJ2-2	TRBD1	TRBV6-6	CASRGDRYTGELFF	TGTGCCAGCCGAGGGGACAGGTACACCGGGGAGCTGTTTTTT
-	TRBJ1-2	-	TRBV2	CASRGRGEYGYTF	TGTGCCAGCAGGGGGAGGGGAGAGTATGGCTACACCTTC
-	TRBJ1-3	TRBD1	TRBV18	CASSPRTGYGSSGNTIYF	TGTGCCAGCTCACCACGGACAGGGTATGGTAGCTCTGGAAACACCATATATTTT
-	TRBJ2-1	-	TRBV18	CASSPRGGREFF	TGTGCCAGCTCACCACGGGGGGGCCGGGAGTTCTTC
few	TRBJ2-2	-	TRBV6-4	CASSLTGSVGELFF	TGTGCCAGCAGTCTCACGGGGAGCGTCGGGGAGCTGTTTTTT
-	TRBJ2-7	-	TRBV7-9	CASSLVNFGTPRDYEQYF	TGTGCCAGCAGCTTAGTTAATTTCGGGACTCCTAGGGACTACGAGCAGTACTTC
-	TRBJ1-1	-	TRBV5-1	CASSLDGGRSEAFF	TGCGCCAGCAGCTTGGATGGCGGGAGATCTGAAGCTTTCTTT
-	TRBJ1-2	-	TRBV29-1	CSVEYPRSGYTF	TGCAGCGTTGAATATCCACGGTCGGGCTACACCTTC
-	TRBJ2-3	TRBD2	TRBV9	CASSLGTSGGTDTQYF	TGTGCCAGCAGCCTCGGGACTAGCGGGGGGACAGATACGCAGTATTTT
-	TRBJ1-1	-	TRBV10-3	CAIKEGMNTEAFF	TGTGCCATCAAAGAGGGGATGAACACTGAAGCTTTCTTT
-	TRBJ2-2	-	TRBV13	CASSLEVPGELFF	TGTGCCAGCAGCTTAGAAGTACCCGGGGAGCTGTTTTTT
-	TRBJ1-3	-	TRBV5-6	CASSPALSSGNTIYF	TGTGCCAGCAGCCCCGCCCTAAGCTCTGGAAACACCATATATTTT
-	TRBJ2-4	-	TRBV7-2	CASSFRVNIQYF	TGTGCCAGCAGCTTCAGGGTAAACATTCAGTACTTC
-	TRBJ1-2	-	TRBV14	CASSQNIYGYTF	TGTGCCAGCAGCCAAAATATCTATGGCTACACCTTC
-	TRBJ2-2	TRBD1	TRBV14	CASREQGAGELFF	TGTGCCAGCAGGGAACAGGGGGCCGGGGAGCTGTTTTTT
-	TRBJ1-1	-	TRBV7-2	CASSLEFGLDTEAFF	TGTGCCAGCAGCTTAGAGTTTGGGCTAGACACTGAAGCTTTCTTT
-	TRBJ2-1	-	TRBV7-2	CASSLSGYNEQFF	TGTGCCAGCAGCTTAAGCGGGTACAATGAGCAGTTCTTC
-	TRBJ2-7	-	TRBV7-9	CASSLEAVSYEQYF	TGTGCCAGCAGCTTAGAAGCGGTTTCCTACGAGCAGTACTTC
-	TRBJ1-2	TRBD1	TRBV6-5	CASSGSGGGVGYTF	TGTGCCAGCAGTGGCTCAGGGGGCGGCGTAGGCTACACCTTC
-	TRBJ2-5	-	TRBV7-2	CASSSRRGGETQYF	TGTGCCAGCAGCTCCCGCAGGGGAGGTGAGACCCAGTACTTC
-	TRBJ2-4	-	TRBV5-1	CASSPGSKNIQYF	TGCGCCAGCAGCCCGGGGAGCAAAAACATTCAGTACTTC
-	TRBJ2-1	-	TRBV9	CASSLNGGINNEQFF	TGTGCCAGCAGCTTAAACGGGGGTATTAACAATGAGCAGTTCTTC
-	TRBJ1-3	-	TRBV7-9	CASSPGGSGNTIYF	TGTGCCAGCAGCCCGGGGGGCTCTGGAAACACCATATATTTT
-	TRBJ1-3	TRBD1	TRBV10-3	CAISPGQLSGNTIYF	TGTGCCATCAGCCCGGGACAGCTCTCTGGAAACACCATATATTTT
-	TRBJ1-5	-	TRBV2	CASKWNWTEGNQPQHF	TGTGCCAGCAAATGGAATTGGACAGAGGGCAATCAGCCCCAGCATTTT
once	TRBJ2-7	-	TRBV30	CAWSVLRGTRGEQYF	TGTGCCTGGAGTGTACTACGGGGGACCCGCGGGGAGCAGTACTTC
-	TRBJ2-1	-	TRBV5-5	CASSRASVNEQFF	TGTGCCAGCAGCCGGGCTAGCGTGAATGAGCAGTTCTTC
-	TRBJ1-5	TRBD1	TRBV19	CASQTGGSGQPQHF	TGTGCCAGTCAGACAGGGGGCTCTGGGCAGCCCCAGCATTTT
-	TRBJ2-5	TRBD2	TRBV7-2	CASSLGLAGGGAQYF	TGTGCCAGCAGCTTGGGGCTAGCGGGAGGCGGGGCCCAGTACTTC
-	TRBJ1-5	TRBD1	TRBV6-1	CAIDRDSNQPQHF	TGTGCCATCGACAGGGATAGCAATCAGCCCCAGCATTTT
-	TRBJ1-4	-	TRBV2	CASSEARVREKLFF	TGTGCCAGCAGTGAGGCGAGGGTTCGTGAAAAACTGTTTTTT
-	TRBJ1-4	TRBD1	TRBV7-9	CASSPHRGLEEKLFF	TGTGCCAGCAGTCCACACAGGGGACTGGAGGAAAAACTGTTTTTT
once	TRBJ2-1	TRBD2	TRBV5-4	CASSLSLAGGRWKQFF	TGTGCCAGCAGCTTGTCTCTAGCGGGGGGGCGTTGGAAGCAGTTCTTC
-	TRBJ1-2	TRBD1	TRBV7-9	CASSSGTVYGYTF	TGTGCCAGCAGCTCCGGGACAGTCTATGGCTACACCTTC
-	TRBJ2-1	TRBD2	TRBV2	CANLAGELYSYNGQFF	TGTGCCAACCTAGCGGGGGAACTATACTCCTACAATGGGCAGTTCTTC
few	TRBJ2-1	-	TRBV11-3	CASSLGDHRNEQFF	TGTGCCAGCAGCTTAGGGGACCATCGCAATGAGCAGTTCTTC
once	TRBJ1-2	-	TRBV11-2	CASSSDGYGYTF	TGTGCCAGCAGCTCGGACGGATATGGCTACACCTTC
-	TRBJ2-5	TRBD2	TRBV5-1	CASSSTSGGAATQYF	TGCGCCAGCAGCTCGACTAGCGGGGGGGCGGCGACCCAGTACTTC
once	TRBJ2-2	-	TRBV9	CASSYFGGTGELFF	TGTGCCAGCAGCTACTTTGGAGGCACCGGGGAGCTGTTTTTT
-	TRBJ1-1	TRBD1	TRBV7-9	CASSRRTGGEGEAFF	TGTGCCAGCAGCCGAAGGACAGGTGGGGAGGGTGAAGCTTTCTTT
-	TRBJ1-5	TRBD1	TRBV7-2	CASSLGRGRQPQHF	TGTGCCAGCAGCTTGGGCAGGGGGCGTCAGCCCCAGCATTTT
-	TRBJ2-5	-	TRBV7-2	CASSENAGETQYF	TGTGCCAGCAGCGAGAACGCAGGAGAGACCCAGTACTTC
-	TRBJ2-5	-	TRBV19	CASSIASSGVGRETQYF	TGTGCCAGTAGTATAGCTAGCTCAGGGGTCGGTCGGGAGACCCAGTACTTC